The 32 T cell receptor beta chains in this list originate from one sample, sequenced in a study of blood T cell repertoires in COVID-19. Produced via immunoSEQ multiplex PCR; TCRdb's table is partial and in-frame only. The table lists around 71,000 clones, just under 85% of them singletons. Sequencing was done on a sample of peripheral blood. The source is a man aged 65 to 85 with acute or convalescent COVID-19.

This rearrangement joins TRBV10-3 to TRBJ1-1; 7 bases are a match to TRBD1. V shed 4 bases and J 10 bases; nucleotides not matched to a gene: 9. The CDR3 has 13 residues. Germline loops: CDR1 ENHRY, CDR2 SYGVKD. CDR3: CAISGTGEAVAFF. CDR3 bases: TGTGCCATCAGTGGTACAGGGGAAGCGGTAGCTTTCTTT.

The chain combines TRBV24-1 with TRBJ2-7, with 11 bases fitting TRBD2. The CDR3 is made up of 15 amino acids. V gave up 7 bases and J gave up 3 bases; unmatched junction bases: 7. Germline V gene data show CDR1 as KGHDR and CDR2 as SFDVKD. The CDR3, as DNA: TGTGCCACCAGCGGGGGACTAGCGGAAGGCTACGAGCAGTACTTC. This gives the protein CATSGGLAEGYEQYF.

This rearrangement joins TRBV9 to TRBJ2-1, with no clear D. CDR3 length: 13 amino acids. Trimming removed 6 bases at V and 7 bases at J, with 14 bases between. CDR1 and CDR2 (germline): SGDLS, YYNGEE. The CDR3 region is CASTSSSGNEQFF. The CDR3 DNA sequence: TGTGCCAGCACCTCATCCTCCGGGAATGAGCAGTTCTTC.

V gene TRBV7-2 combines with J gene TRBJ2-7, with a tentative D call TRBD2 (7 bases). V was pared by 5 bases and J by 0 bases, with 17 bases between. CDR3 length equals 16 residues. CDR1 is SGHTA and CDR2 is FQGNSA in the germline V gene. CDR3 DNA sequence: TGTGCCAGCAGCGCCCGCAGCGGGACAACCTCCTACGAGCAGTACTTC. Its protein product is CASSARSGTTSYEQYF.

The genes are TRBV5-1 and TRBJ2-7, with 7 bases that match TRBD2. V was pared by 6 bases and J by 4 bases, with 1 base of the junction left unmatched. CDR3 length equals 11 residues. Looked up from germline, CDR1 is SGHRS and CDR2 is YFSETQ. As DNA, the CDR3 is TGCGCCAGCACTAGCGGATACGAGCAGTACTTC. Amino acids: CASTSGYEQYF.

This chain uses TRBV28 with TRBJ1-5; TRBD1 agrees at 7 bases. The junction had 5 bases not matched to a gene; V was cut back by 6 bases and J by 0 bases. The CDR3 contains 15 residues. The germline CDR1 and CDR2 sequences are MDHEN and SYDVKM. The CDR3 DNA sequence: TGTGCCAGCAGCGGGACAGATTATAGCAATCAGCCCCAGCATTTT. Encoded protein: CASSGTDYSNQPQHF.

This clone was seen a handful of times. CDR3 sequence: CASSDPPQGINSPLHF. The CDR3 nucleotides are TGTGCCAGCAGCGACCCCCCCCAGGGTATTAATTCACCCCTCCACTTT. The chain carries TRBV9 and TRBJ1-6; D is perhaps TRBD1 (5 bases). V was shortened by 3 bases and J by 6 bases, with 16 bases between the two germline ends. This CDR3 is 16 amino acids long. Germline CDR1 is SGDLS and CDR2 is YYNGEE.

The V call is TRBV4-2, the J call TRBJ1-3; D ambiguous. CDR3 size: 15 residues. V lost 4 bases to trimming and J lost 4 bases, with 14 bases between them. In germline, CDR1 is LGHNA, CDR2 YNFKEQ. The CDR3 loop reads CASSLDGGGGNTIYF. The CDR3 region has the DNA TGTGCCAGCAGCCTCGATGGAGGCGGCGGAAACACCATATATTTT.

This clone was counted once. CDR3 DNA sequence: TGTGCCAGCAGCGGTCAGGGGGTCGAGCAGTACTTC. This gives the protein CASSGQGVEQYF. The V and J genes are TRBV7-9 and TRBJ2-7; 7 bases map to TRBD1. V dropped 5 bases and J dropped 6; count of bases not matched to a gene: 4. The CDR3 runs 12 residues. CDR1 and CDR2 (germline): SEHNR, FQNEAQ (reference sequence).

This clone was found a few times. Here the CDR3 reads CAWSVWGGGGPSYEQYF. DNA for the CDR3: TGTGCCTGGAGTGTATGGGGAGGTGGCGGCCCCTCCTACGAGCAGTACTTC. The chain carries TRBV30 and TRBJ2-7, with a tentative D call TRBD2 (6 bases). CDR3 size: 17 residues. The germline CDR1 and CDR2 sequences are GTSNPN and SVGIG (reference sequence). Trimming took off 0 bases at V and 0 bases at J, with 18 bases between the two ends. Filled out from reference TRBV30 and TRBJ2-7, the complete variable domain reads SQTIHQWPATLVQPVGSPLSLECTVEGTSNPNLYWYRQAAGRGLQLLFYSVGIGQISSEVPQNLSASRPQDRQFILSSKKLLLSDSGFYLCAWSVWGGGGPSYEQYFGPGTRLTVT.

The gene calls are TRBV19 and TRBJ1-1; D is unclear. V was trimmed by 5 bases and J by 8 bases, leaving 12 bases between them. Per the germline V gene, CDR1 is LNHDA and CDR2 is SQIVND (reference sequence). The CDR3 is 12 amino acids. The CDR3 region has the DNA TGTGCCAGTAGTGATGCACCCCGGGAAGCTTTCTTT. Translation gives CASSDAPREAFF.

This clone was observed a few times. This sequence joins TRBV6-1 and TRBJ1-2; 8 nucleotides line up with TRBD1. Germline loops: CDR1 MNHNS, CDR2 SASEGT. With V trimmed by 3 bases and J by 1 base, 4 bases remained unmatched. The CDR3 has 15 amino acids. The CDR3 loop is CASSEATGVNYGYTF. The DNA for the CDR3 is TGTGCCAGCAGTGAGGCGACAGGGGTTAACTATGGCTACACCTTC.

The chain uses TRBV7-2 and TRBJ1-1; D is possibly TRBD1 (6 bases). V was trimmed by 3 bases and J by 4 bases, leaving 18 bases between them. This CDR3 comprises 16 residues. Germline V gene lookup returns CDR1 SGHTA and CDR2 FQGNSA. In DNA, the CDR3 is TGTGCCAGCAGCTTTCCCGCTCAGGGGACGTTCACTGAAGCTTTCTTT. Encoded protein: CASSFPAQGTFTEAFF.

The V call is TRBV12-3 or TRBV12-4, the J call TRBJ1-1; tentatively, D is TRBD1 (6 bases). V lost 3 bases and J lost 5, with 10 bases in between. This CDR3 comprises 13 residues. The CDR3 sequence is CASSFMRGTEAFF. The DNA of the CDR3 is TGTGCCAGCAGTTTTATGAGGGGGACTGAAGCTTTCTTT.

The CDR3 DNA reads as TGTGCCAGTAGGGTCGGGACATCCCAGGGCTATGGCTACACCTTC. Amino acid sequence: CASRVGTSQGYGYTF. V usage is TRBV19 and J usage is TRBJ1-2; D possibly corresponds to TRBD1 (6 bases). The ends were cut back, 6 bases at V and 4 bases at J, with 18 bases in the middle. The CDR3 length is 15 residues. Germline V gives CDR1 LNHDA, CDR2 SQIVND (reference sequence).

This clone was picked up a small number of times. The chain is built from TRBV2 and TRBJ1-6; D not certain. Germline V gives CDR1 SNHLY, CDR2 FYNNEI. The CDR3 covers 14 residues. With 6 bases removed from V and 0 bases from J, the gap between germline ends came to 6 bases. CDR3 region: CASRADSYNSPLHF. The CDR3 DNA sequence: TGTGCCAGCAGAGCCGACTCCTATAATTCACCCCTCCACTTT.

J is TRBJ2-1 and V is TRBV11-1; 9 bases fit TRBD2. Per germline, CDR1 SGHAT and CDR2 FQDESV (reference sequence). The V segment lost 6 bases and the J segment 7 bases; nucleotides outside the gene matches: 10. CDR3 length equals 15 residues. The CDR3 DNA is TGTGCCAGCAGTTCCGGGACTAGCAACGATAATGAGCAGTTCTTC. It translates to CASSSGTSNDNEQFF.

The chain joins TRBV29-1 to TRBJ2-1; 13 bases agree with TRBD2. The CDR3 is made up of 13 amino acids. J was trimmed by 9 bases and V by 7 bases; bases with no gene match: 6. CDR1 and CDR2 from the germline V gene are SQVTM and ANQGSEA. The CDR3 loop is CSARLAGGLEQFF. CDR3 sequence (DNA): TGCAGCGCGAGACTAGCGGGAGGTCTTGAGCAGTTCTTC.

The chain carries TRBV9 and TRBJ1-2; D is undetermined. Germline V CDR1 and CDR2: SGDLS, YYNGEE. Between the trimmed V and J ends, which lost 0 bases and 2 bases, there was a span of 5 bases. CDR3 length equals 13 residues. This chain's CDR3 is CASSVDGNYGYTF. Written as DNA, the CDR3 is TGTGCCAGCAGCGTAGACGGGAACTATGGCTACACCTTC.

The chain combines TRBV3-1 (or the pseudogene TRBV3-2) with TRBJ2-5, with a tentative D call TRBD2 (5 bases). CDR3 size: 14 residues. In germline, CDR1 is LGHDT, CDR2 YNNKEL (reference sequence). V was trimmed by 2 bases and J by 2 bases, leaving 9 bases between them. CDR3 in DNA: TGTGCCAGCAGCCAACCCCCGGGGCAAGAGACCCAGTACTTC. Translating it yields CASSQPPGQETQYF.

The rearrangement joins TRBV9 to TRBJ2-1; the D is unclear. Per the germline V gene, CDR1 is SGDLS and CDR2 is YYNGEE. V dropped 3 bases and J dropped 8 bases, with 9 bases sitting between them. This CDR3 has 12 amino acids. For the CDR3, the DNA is TGTGCCAGCAGCGCTGGTAGCCATGAGCAGTTCTTC. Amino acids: CASSAGSHEQFF.

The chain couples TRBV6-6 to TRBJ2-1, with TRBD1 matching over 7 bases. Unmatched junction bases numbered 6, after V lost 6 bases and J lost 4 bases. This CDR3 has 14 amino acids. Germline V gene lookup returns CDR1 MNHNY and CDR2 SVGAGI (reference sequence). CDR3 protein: CASRRGQEYNEQFF. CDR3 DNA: TGTGCCAGCAGGAGAGGACAGGAGTACAATGAGCAGTTCTTC.

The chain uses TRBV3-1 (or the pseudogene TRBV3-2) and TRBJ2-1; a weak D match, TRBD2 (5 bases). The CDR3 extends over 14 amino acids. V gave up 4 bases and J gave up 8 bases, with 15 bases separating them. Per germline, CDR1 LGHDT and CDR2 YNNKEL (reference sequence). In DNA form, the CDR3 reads TGTGCCAGCAGCCGGACTCCCGGGGTCTATGAGCAGTTCTTC. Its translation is CASSRTPGVYEQFF.

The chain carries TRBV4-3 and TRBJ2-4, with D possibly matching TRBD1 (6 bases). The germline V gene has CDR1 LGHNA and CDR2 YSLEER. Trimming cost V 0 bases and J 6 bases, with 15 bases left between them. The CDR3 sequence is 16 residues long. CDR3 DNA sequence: TGCGCCAGCAGCCAAGAAAACGCAGGGGTTTCAAACATTCAGTACTTC. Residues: CASSQENAGVSNIQYF.

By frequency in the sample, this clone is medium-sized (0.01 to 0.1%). The CDR3 bases are TGTGCCAGCAGCTTAGTAGGGGGAGGACTAGCGGGACCCTACGAGCAGTACTTC. This translates into CASSLVGGGLAGPYEQYF. The genes are TRBV7-8 and TRBJ2-7, with TRBD2 matching 12 bases. This CDR3 comprises 18 residues. Trimming at V came to 1 base and at J to 2 bases, leaving 9 bases not matched to a gene. Per the germline V gene, CDR1 is SGHVS and CDR2 is FQNEAQ. Supplemented by reference TRBV7-8 and TRBJ2-7, the full variable domain reads GAGVSQSPRYKVAKRGQDVALRCDPISGHVSLFWYQQALGQGPEFLTYFQNEAQLDKSGLPSDRFFAERPEGSVSTLKIQRTQQEDSAVYLCASSLVGGGLAGPYEQYFGPGTRLTVT.

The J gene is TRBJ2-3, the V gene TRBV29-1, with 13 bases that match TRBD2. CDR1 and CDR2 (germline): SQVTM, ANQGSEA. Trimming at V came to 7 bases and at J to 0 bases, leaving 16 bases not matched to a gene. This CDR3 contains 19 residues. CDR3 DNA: TGCAGCGCAATAGGGGGACTAGCGGGAATTCATACTAGCACAGATACGCAGTATTTT. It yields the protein CSAIGGLAGIHTSTDTQYF.

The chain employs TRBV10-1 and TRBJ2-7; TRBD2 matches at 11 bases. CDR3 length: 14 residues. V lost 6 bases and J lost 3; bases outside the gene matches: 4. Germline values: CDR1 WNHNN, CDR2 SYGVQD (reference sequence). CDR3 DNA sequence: TGCGCCAGCAGCGGGACTAGCGGAAACTACGAGCAGTACTTC. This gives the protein CASSGTSGNYEQYF.

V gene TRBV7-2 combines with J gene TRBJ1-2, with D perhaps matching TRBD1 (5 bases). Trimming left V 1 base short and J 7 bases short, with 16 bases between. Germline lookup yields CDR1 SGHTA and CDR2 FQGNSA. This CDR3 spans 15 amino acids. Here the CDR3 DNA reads TGTGCCAGCAGCTTAGGTATCCCTGGGGGAGGTGGCTACACCTTC. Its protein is CASSLGIPGGGGYTF.

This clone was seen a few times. The CDR3 region has the DNA TGCGCCAGCGCCTTATCCAGGGGCGTTGAGACCCAGTACTTC. Protein product: CASALSRGVETQYF. The gene calls are TRBV5-1 and TRBJ2-5; a weak D match, TRBD1 (6 bases). Trimming cost V 7 bases and J 5 bases, with 18 bases left between them. Germline V lookup: CDR1 SGHRS, CDR2 YFSETQ. This CDR3 spans 14 amino acids. The whole variable domain, filled in from reference TRBV5-1 and TRBJ2-5, reads KAGVTQTPRYLIKTRGQQVTLSCSPISGHRSVSWYQQTPGQGLQFLFEYFSETQRNKGNFPGRFSGRQFSNSRSEMNVSTLELGDSALYLCASALSRGVETQYFGPGTRLLVL.

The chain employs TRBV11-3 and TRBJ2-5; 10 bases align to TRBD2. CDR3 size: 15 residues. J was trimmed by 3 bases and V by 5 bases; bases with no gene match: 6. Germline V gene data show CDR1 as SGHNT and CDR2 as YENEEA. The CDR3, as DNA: TGTGCCAGCAGCCCTGGACTAGCGGTTGAAGAGACCCAGTACTTC. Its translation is CASSPGLAVEETQYF.

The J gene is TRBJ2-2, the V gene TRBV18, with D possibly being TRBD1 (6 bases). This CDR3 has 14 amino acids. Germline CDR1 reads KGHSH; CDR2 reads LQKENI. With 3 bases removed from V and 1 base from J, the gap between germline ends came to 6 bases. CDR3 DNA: TGTGCCAGCTCACCGGGACAGAACACCGGGGAGCTGTTTTTT. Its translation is CASSPGQNTGELFF. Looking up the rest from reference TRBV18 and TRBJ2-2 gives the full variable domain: NAGVMQNPRHLVRRRGQEARLRCSPMKGHSHVYWYRQLPEEGLKFMVYLQKENIIDESGMPKERFSAEFPKEGPSILRIQQVVRGDSAAYFCASSPGQNTGELFFGEGSRLTVL.

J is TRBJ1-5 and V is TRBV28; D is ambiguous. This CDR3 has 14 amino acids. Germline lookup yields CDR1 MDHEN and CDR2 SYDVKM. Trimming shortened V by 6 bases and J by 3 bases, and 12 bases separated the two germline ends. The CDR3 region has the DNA TGTGCCAGCAGCACGCCGGAGGACAATCAGCCCCAGCATTTT. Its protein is CASSTPEDNQPQHF.